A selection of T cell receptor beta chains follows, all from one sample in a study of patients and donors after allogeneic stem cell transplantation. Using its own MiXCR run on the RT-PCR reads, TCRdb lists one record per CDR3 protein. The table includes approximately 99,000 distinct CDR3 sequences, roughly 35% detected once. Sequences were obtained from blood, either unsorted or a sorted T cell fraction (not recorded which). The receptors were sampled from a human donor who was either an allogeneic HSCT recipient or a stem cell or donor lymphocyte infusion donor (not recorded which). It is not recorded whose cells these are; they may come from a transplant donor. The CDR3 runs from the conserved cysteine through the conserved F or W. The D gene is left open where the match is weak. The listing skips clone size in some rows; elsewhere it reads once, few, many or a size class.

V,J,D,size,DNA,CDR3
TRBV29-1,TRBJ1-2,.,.,TGCAGCGTTGGCGAATTCTATGGCTACACCTTC,CSVGEFYGYTF
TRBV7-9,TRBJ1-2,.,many,TGTGCCAGCAGCTTAGTCTCGTCGTCGGGCTACACCTTC,CASSLVSSSGYTF
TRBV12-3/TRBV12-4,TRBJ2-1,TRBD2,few,TGTGCCAGCAGTCCTGGGACTAGCGAATACAATGAGCAGTTCTTC,CASSPGTSEYNEQFF
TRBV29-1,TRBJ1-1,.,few,TGCAGCGCTGGGAGACAGGACGGGCTTGAAGCTTTCTTT,CSAGRQDGLEAFF
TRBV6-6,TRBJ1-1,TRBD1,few,TGTGCCAGCAGGGTCGACAGGGGCTTTTACACTGAAGCTTTCTTT,CASRVDRGFYTEAFF
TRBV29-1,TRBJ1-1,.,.,TGCAGCACTACAGGTCGGGGGAAGAACACTGAAGCTTTCTTT,CSTTGRGKNTEAFF
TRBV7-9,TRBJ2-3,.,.,TGTGCCAGCAGTCCCACAGATACGCAGTATTTT,CASSPTDTQYF
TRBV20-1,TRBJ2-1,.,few,TGCAGTGCTAGAGTAGAGAGAACCTCCTACAATGAGCAGTTCTTC,CSARVERTSYNEQFF
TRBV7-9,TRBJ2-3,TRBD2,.,TGTGCCAGCAGCCCTAGCGGGAGAACCTGGCCCGCCACAGATACGCAGTATTTT,CASSPSGRTWPATDTQYF
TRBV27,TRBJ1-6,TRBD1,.,TGTGCCAGCAGTGCGGACAGGGGGCCCCCTTATAATTCACCCCTCCACTTT,CASSADRGPPYNSPLHF
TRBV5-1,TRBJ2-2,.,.,TGCGCCAGCAGCGGCGAGGGTCCCGGGGAGCTGTTTTTT,CASSGEGPGELFF
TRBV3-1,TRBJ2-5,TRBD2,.,TGTGCCAGCAGCAGACTAGCGGGAGGGCTCCAAGAGACCCAGTACTTC,CASSRLAGGLQETQYF
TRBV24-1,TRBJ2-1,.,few,TGTGCCACCAGTGATCCCATTACTTACAATGAGCAGTTCTTC,CATSDPITYNEQFF
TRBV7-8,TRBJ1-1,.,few,TGTGCCAGCAGCTTAGCGTCACCCGATGAAGCTTTCTTT,CASSLASPDEAFF
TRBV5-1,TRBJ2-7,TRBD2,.,TGCGCCAGCAGCTTGACTAGCGGATCCTACGAGCAGTACTTC,CASSLTSGSYEQYF
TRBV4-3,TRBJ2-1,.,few,TGCGCCAGTTCGGGGGACTCCAAAGTTAACAATGAGCAGTTCTTC,CASSGDSKVNNEQFF